This T cell receptor (beta chain) is from a study of identical twins. Study conclusions and caveats: With abundant cord blood beta clonotypes, insertions were fewer; memory repertoires showed no such pattern. Analyses of zero insertions could be partly confounded by invariant MAIT and iNKT cells.

This clonotype was seen only a few times. Its specificity is unknown. This CDR3 comprises 14 residues. V was pared by 4 bases and J by 8 bases, with 7 bases of the junction left unmatched. Looked up from germline, CDR1 is MDHEN and CDR2 is SYDVKM. Template switching created a universal primer site, and the cDNA included unique molecular identifiers. Using its own MiXCR run on the 5' RACE reads, TCRdb lists one record per CDR3 protein. The table has fewer than 550,000 distinct CDR3 sequences, 12% to 15% seen once. These sequences were also reported in another study, on yellow fever vaccine responses in identical twins. That source reports: Twins' vaccine T cell responses reportedly seemed partly convergent and partly personalized.

The receptor comes from a woman between 18 and 30 years old in good health. The J gene is TRBJ1-2, the V gene TRBV28, with 10 bases identical to TRBD1. Material: CD4+ T cells sorted from blood. The CDR3 DNA reads TGTGCCAGCAGTTCTAGACAGGGGGCTTGGGGCTACACCTTC. Amino acids: CASSSRQGAWGYTF.